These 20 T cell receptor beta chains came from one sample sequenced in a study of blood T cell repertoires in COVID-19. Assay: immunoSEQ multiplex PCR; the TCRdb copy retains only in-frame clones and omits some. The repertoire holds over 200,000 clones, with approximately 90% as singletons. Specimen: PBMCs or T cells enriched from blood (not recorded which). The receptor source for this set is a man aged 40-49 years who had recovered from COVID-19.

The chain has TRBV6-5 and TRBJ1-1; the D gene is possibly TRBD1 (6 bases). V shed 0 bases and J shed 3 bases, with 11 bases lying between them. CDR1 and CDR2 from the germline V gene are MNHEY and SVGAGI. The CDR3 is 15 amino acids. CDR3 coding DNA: TGTGCCAGCAGTTACTCTGGCAGGGGCGACACTGAAGCTTTCTTT. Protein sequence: CASSYSGRGDTEAFF.

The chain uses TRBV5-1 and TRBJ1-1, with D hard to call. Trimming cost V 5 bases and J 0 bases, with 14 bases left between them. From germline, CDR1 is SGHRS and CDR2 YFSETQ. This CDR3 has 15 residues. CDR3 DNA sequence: TGCGCCAGCAGGGCCCGGGTTGGAGTGAACACTGAAGCTTTCTTT. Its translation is CASRARVGVNTEAFF.

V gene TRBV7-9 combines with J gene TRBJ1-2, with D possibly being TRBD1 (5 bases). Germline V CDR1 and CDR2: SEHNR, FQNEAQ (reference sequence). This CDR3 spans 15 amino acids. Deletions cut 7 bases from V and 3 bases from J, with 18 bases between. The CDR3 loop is CASTQTSGQDYGYTF. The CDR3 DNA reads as TGTGCCAGCACCCAAACGAGTGGACAAGACTATGGCTACACCTTC.

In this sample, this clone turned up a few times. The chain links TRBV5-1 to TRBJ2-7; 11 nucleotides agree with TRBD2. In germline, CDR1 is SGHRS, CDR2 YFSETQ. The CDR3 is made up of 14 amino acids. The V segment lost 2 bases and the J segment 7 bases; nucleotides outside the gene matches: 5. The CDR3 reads CASSLTSGSLEQYF. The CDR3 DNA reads TGCGCCAGCAGCTTAACTAGCGGGAGTTTGGAGCAGTACTTC.

CDR3 sequence (DNA): TGTGCCAGCAGTTTTCGTCGAGGGCCTTATGGCTACACCTTC. Residues: CASSFRRGPYGYTF. This chain connects TRBV27 to TRBJ1-2; D is ambiguous. From germline, CDR1 is MNHEY and CDR2 SMNVEV (reference sequence). The germline V and J ends were trimmed by 3 bases and 5 bases, with 13 bases remaining between them. The CDR3 sequence is 14 residues long.

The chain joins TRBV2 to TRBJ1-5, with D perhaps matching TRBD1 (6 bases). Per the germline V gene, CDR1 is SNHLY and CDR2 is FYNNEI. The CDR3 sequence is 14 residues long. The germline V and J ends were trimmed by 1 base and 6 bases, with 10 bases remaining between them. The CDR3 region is CASSEVPGAQPQHF. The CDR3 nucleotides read TGTGCCAGCAGTGAAGTTCCAGGGGCTCAGCCCCAGCATTTT.

CDR3 sequence: CAWSDRGNSPLHF. Written as DNA, the CDR3 is TGTGCCTGGAGTGACAGGGGAAATTCACCCCTCCACTTT. The gene calls are TRBV30 and TRBJ1-6; TRBD1 matches 7 bases. There are 13 residues in the CDR3. The V gene end was trimmed by 1 base and the J gene end by 7 bases; junction bases not matched to a gene: 1. The germline CDR1 and CDR2 sequences are GTSNPN and SVGIG (reference sequence).

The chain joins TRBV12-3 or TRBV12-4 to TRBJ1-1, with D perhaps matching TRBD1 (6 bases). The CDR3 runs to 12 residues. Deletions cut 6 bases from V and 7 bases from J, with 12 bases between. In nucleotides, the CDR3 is TGTGCCAGCAGGTCCACGACAGGTGAAGCTTTCTTT. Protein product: CASRSTTGEAFF.

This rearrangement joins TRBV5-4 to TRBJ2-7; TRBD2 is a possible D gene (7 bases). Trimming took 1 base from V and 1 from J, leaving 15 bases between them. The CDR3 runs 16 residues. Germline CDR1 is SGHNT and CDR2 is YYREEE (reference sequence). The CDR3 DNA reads TGTGCCAGCAGCTTGCGACGGGGGCGGGAGTCCTACGAGCAGTACTTC. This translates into CASSLRRGRESYEQYF.

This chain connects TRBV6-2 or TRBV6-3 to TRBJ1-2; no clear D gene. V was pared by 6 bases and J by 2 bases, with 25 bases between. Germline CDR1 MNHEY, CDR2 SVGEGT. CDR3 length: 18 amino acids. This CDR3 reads CASSPSFRDTLWNYGYTF. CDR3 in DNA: TGTGCCAGCAGCCCTTCGTTTCGAGATACCCTTTGGAACTATGGCTACACCTTC.

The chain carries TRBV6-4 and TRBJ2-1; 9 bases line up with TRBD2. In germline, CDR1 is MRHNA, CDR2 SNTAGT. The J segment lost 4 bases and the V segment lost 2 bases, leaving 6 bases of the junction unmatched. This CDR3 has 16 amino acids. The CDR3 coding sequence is TGTGCCAGCAGTGACGGTCAGCGGGGGGATTACAATGAGCAGTTCTTC. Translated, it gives CASSDGQRGDYNEQFF.

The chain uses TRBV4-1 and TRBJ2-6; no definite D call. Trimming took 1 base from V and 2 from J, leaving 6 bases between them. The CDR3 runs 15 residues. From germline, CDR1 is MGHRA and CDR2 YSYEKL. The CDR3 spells CASSQALPGANVLTF. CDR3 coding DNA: TGCGCCAGCAGCCAAGCCCTCCCTGGGGCCAACGTCCTGACTTTC.

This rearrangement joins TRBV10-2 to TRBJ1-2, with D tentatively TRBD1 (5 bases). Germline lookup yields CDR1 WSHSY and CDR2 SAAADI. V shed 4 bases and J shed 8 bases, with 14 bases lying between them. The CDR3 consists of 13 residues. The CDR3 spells CASSVGGHGGYTF. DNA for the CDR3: TGCGCCAGCAGTGTCGGTGGACACGGGGGCTACACCTTC.

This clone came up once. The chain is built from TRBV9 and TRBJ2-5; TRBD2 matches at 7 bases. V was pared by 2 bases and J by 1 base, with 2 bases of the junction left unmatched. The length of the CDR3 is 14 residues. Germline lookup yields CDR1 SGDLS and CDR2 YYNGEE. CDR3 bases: TGTGCCAGCAGCGTTTCGGGGGGCCAAGAGACCCAGTACTTC. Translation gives CASSVSGGQETQYF.

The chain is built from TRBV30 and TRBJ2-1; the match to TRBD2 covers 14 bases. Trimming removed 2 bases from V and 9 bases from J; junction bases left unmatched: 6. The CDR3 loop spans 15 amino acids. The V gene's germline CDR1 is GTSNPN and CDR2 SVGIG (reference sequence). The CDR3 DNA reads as TGTGCCTGGAGTCGGGGGACTAGCGGGGGCGGTGAGCAGTTCTTC. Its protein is CAWSRGTSGGGEQFF.

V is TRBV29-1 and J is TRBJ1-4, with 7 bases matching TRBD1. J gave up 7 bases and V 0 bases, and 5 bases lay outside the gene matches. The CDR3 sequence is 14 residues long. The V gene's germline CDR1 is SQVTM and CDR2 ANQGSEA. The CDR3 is CSVEETGLSEKLFF. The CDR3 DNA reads TGCAGCGTTGAAGAGACAGGGTTAAGTGAAAAACTGTTTTTT.

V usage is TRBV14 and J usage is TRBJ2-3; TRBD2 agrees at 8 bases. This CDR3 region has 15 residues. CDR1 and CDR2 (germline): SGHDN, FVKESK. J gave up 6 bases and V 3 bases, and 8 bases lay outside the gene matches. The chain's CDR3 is CASSHLQRGLDTQYF. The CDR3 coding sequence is TGTGCCAGCAGCCACCTCCAGCGGGGGCTCGATACGCAGTATTTT.

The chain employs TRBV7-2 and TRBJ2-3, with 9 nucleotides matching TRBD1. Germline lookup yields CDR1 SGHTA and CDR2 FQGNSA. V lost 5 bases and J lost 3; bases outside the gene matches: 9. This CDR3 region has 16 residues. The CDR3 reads CASSPRTGERTDTQYF. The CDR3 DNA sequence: TGTGCCAGCAGCCCGAGGACAGGGGAAAGGACAGATACGCAGTATTTT.

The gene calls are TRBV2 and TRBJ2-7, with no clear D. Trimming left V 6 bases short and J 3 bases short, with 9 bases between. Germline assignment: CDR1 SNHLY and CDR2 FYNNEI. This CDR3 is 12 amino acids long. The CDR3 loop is CASRVDFYEQYF. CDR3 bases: TGTGCCAGCAGGGTAGATTTCTACGAGCAGTACTTC.

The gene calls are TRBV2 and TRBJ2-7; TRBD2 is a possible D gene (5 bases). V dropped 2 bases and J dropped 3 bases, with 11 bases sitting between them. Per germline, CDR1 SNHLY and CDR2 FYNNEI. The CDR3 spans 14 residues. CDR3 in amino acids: CASSEMGVVYEQYF. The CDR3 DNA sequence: TGTGCCAGCAGTGAAATGGGAGTAGTCTACGAGCAGTACTTC.